This T cell receptor (beta chain) was captured in a study of blood T cell repertoires in COVID-19. Study information: The United States, Italy and Spain supplied acute and convalescent COVID-19 samples. The analysed material was cDNA or gDNA that came from T cells, B-cell-depleted T cells, or PBMCs.

Original data processing: How many nucleated cells were present was estimated from reference gene primer amplification. Sequencing used immunoSEQ multiplex PCR; TCRdb keeps in-frame clones, though not all of them. The D gene and trimming were derived from the DNA, and the V and J assignments and clone size from that table. Here the sample spans approximately 70,000 clones, about 86% being singletons. Between the trimmed V and J ends, which lost 0 bases and 2 bases, there was a span of 10 bases. CDR1 MGHRA and CDR2 YSYEKL come from the germline V gene. The CDR3 is 15 residues long. This clone showed up just once.

This TCR was sampled from a woman between 55 and 75 years old with acute or convalescent COVID-19. Sequencing was carried out using peripheral blood. V usage is TRBV4-1 and J usage is TRBJ1-1, with a tentative D call TRBD1 (5 bases). CDR3 DNA sequence: TGCGCCAGCAGCCAAGATTGGGGCCGCAACACTGAAGCTTTCTTT. Translation gives CASSQDWGRNTEAFF.